Listed below are T cell receptor beta chains from one sample, sequenced in a study of CD8+CD57+ T cells in acquired aplastic anemia. Each CDR3 protein is one row after TCRdb ran MiXCR on the reads. Among approximately 160,000 distinct CDR3 sequences listed, less than 60% were seen once. The sequencing sample was made of sorted CD4+, CD8+, or CD8+CD57+ T cells (not recorded which) from PBMCs. The receptors here all came from a human donor with aplastic anemia. Each CDR3 is given with its conserved first and last residue. Fields, in order: J gene, V gene, CDR3 protein.

j_call: TRBJ2-2; v_call: TRBV9; cdr3_aa: CASSTRPGTGGTGELFF
j_call: TRBJ2-3; v_call: TRBV18; cdr3_aa: CASSPTLAGSTDTQYF
j_call: TRBJ2-7; v_call: TRBV20-1; cdr3_aa: CSALGPGSSEQYF
j_call: TRBJ2-5; v_call: TRBV11-2; cdr3_aa: CASSAPGQETQYF
j_call: TRBJ2-2; v_call: TRBV6-1; cdr3_aa: CASSRTLPNTGELFF
j_call: TRBJ2-1; v_call: TRBV7-7; cdr3_aa: CASSLAATAQYNAQFF
j_call: TRBJ2-4; v_call: TRBV20-1; cdr3_aa: CSAHPGTLAKNIQYF
j_call: TRBJ2-2; v_call: TRBV15; cdr3_aa: CATSRDSAGGPMMFF
j_call: TRBJ2-2; v_call: TRBV19; cdr3_aa: CASSIVGNTGELFF
j_call: TRBJ1-6; v_call: TRBV20-1; cdr3_aa: CSATGTADNSPLHF
j_call: TRBJ2-5; v_call: TRBV7-9; cdr3_aa: CASSLRLTQETQYF
j_call: TRBJ1-3; v_call: TRBV6-1; cdr3_aa: CASRSTGLSGNTIYF
j_call: TRBJ2-5; v_call: TRBV19; cdr3_aa: CASSIQGEGSRTQYF
j_call: TRBJ2-3; v_call: TRBV24-1; cdr3_aa: CATSDPANSPDTQYF
j_call: TRBJ1-2; v_call: TRBV2; cdr3_aa: CASSVTGGNGYTF
j_call: TRBJ1-5; v_call: TRBV7-6; cdr3_aa: CASSSGTAGDQPQHF
j_call: TRBJ1-1; v_call: TRBV19; cdr3_aa: CASSIGYGNTEAFF
j_call: TRBJ1-1; v_call: TRBV6-5; cdr3_aa: CASSSGQGFRYTEAFF
j_call: TRBJ1-1; v_call: TRBV7-2; cdr3_aa: CASSVTDGYTEAFF
j_call: TRBJ1-4; v_call: TRBV10-3; cdr3_aa: CAISGTKNEKLFF
j_call: TRBJ2-1; v_call: TRBV19; cdr3_aa: CASSTPGAGWPSSYNEQFF
j_call: TRBJ1-2; v_call: TRBV14; cdr3_aa: CASSQGSGYTF
j_call: TRBJ2-7; v_call: TRBV15; cdr3_aa: CATSSSSGGRSYEQYF
j_call: TRBJ1-2; v_call: TRBV19; cdr3_aa: CASSITFEGPYGYTF
j_call: TRBJ1-3; v_call: TRBV27; cdr3_aa: CASPDRGHYTIYF
j_call: TRBJ2-3; v_call: TRBV19; cdr3_aa: CASSIWGGQDTQYF
j_call: TRBJ2-3; v_call: TRBV2; cdr3_aa: CASSEATRGTDTQYF
j_call: TRBJ2-5; v_call: TRBV7-9; cdr3_aa: CASSLAEVVKETQYF
j_call: TRBJ2-5; v_call: TRBV19; cdr3_aa: CASSIGLGETQYF
j_call: TRBJ2-5; v_call: TRBV11-2; cdr3_aa: CASSFRPGTSAETQYF
j_call: TRBJ2-5; v_call: TRBV29-1; cdr3_aa: CSVVGAQETQYF
j_call: TRBJ1-1; v_call: TRBV9; cdr3_aa: CASSGREGFGTEAFF
j_call: TRBJ2-7; v_call: TRBV5-1; cdr3_aa: CASSLVVGETYEQYF
j_call: TRBJ2-7; v_call: TRBV6-5; cdr3_aa: CASSYSKHASYEQYF
j_call: TRBJ1-1; v_call: TRBV20-1; cdr3_aa: CSASKGAEITEAFF
j_call: TRBJ2-1; v_call: TRBV7-6; cdr3_aa: CASSLAIQGLNVEQFF
j_call: TRBJ2-7; v_call: TRBV25-1; cdr3_aa: CASSGSRQLVSEQYF
j_call: TRBJ2-2; v_call: TRBV7-3; cdr3_aa: CASSPSGFLNTGELFF
j_call: TRBJ2-2; v_call: TRBV14; cdr3_aa: CASSPRKGITGELFF
j_call: TRBJ2-5; v_call: TRBV6-5; cdr3_aa: CASSSPRQTETQYF
j_call: TRBJ1-5; v_call: TRBV7-9; cdr3_aa: CASSSESDSNQPQHF
j_call: TRBJ2-7; v_call: TRBV7-2; cdr3_aa: CASTPGGGAAYEQYF
j_call: TRBJ2-5; v_call: TRBV4-1; cdr3_aa: CASSLSWAEETQYF
j_call: TRBJ2-2; v_call: TRBV29-1; cdr3_aa: CSVFTGGTGELFF
j_call: TRBJ1-1; v_call: TRBV2; cdr3_aa: CASRGQGATDTEAFF
j_call: TRBJ1-5; v_call: TRBV5-6; cdr3_aa: CASSLKRGTGDQPQHF
j_call: TRBJ1-4; v_call: TRBV2; cdr3_aa: CASRGTGNEKLFF
j_call: TRBJ1-2; v_call: TRBV2; cdr3_aa: CASRGTGVNYGYTF
j_call: TRBJ1-2; v_call: TRBV6-6; cdr3_aa: CASSYSSGDHGYTF
j_call: TRBJ1-2; v_call: TRBV3-1; cdr3_aa: CASSLDSVGYTF
j_call: TRBJ2-5; v_call: TRBV12-3/TRBV12-4; cdr3_aa: CASSSSPGRNQETQYF
j_call: TRBJ1-5; v_call: TRBV7-2; cdr3_aa: CASSPDGTPFNNQPQHF
j_call: TRBJ1-1; v_call: TRBV29-1; cdr3_aa: CSVSLGGNTEAFF
j_call: TRBJ2-3; v_call: TRBV10-3; cdr3_aa: CAISGLAGGAPSTDTQYF
j_call: TRBJ2-2; v_call: TRBV10-1; cdr3_aa: CASSESRGGGTGELFF
j_call: TRBJ1-2; v_call: TRBV2; cdr3_aa: CASSDRGANYGYTF
j_call: TRBJ1-2; v_call: TRBV10-3; cdr3_aa: CAISDRSSGYTF
j_call: TRBJ1-6; v_call: TRBV6-5; cdr3_aa: CASSYTGLSSYNSPLHF
j_call: TRBJ2-2; v_call: TRBV4-2; cdr3_aa: CASSRGAVQVEAGELFF